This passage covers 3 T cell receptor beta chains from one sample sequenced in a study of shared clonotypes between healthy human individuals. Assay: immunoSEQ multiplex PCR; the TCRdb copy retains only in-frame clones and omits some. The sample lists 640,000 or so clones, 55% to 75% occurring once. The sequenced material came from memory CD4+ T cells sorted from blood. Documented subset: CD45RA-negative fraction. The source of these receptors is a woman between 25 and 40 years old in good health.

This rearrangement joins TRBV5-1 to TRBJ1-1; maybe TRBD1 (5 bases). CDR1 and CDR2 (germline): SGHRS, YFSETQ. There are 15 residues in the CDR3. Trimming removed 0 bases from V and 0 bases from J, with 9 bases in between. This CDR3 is CASSLVRDMNTEAFF. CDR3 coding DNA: TGCGCCAGCAGCTTGGTCAGGGATATGAACACTGAAGCTTTCTTT.

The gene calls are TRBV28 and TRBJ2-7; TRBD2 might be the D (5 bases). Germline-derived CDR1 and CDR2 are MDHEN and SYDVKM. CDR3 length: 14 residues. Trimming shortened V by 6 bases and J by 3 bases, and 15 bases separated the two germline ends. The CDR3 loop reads CASRKDGMIYEQYF. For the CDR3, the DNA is TGTGCCAGCAGAAAGGACGGGATGATCTACGAGCAGTACTTC.

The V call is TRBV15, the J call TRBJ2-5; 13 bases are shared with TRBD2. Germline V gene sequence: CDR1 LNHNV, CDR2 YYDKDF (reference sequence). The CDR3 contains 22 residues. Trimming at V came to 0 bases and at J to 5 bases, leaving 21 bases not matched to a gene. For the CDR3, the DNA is TGTGCCACCAGCAGAGACCAAATTTTTGGGACTAGCGGGGAGGGGTTATGGGAGACCCAGTACTTC. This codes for CATSRDQIFGTSGEGLWETQYF.